What follows are 9 T cell receptor beta chains derived from one specimen sequenced in a study of blood T cell repertoires in COVID-19 (dated by TCRdb to 2020 to 2022). Library preparation employed the immunoSEQ multiplex PCR assay. TCRdb took this table from immuneACCESS and kept in-frame rearrangements with V and J called. Such tables lack part of the clones; where checked against another copy, unresolved V genes explain under half of the gap, and the rest is unexplained. In this sample the table shows about 160,000 clones, roughly four fifths of which occur a single time. In total, the top ten clones hold roughly 15% of the sample. The sequencing input was peripheral blood. All receptors come from a human donor with acute or convalescent COVID-19. The donor label of this sample is uncertain.

V and J are TRBV25-1 and TRBJ2-5; 12 bases are a match to TRBD2. The CDR3 loop spans 15 amino acids. V trimming: 4 bases; J trimming: 4 bases; junction bases outside the gene matches: 4. Germline V gene lookup returns CDR1 MGHDK and CDR2 SYGVNS. CDR3 sequence: CASSAPSGGAETQYF. The CDR3 DNA follows: TGTGCCAGCAGTGCCCCTAGCGGGGGGGCAGAGACCCAGTACTTC.

This clone appeared once. The rearrangement uses TRBV11-2 and TRBJ1-6; D may be TRBD1 (5 bases). Trimming took off 1 base at V and 4 bases at J, with 11 bases between the two ends. Per germline, CDR1 SGHAT and CDR2 FQNNGV. CDR3 length equals 16 residues. The CDR3 coding sequence is TGTGCCAGCAGCTTAGTCTCTTCAGGGTATAATTCACCCCTCCACTTT. Residues: CASSLVSSGYNSPLHF.

The chain links TRBV6-5 to TRBJ1-2, with a possible D match to TRBD1 (6 bases). V lost 6 bases and J 4 bases, leaving 15 bases between the germline ends. The CDR3 is 14 amino acids. Germline-derived CDR1 and CDR2 are MNHEY and SVGAGI. The CDR3 reads CASRFTGNSYGYTF. The CDR3 DNA reads as TGTGCCAGCAGATTCACAGGGAATTCCTATGGCTACACCTTC.

The genes are TRBV5-4 and TRBJ1-2; tentative D call: TRBD1 (6 bases). Germline V gene data show CDR1 as SGHNT and CDR2 as YYREEE (reference sequence). The germline V and J ends were trimmed by 2 bases and 1 base, with 12 bases remaining between them. The length of the CDR3 is 15 residues. The CDR3 region has the DNA TGTGCCAGCAGCTTTAAGGCAGGGGTTAACTATGGCTACACCTTC. Translation: CASSFKAGVNYGYTF.

The chain carries TRBV27 and TRBJ1-2; TRBD1 matches at 7 bases. This CDR3 is 14 amino acids long. Germline CDR1 is MNHEY and CDR2 is SMNVEV (reference sequence). Unmatched junction bases numbered 9, after V lost 5 bases and J lost 6 bases. The CDR3 DNA reads TGTGCCAGCAGTCCCCGACAGGGTAAGGATGGCTACACCTTC. Translated, it gives CASSPRQGKDGYTF.

CDR3: CASSRVAGFSDTQYF. CDR3 sequence (DNA): TGCGCCAGCAGCCGGGTAGCGGGGTTTTCAGATACGCAGTATTTT. The genes are TRBV4-1 and TRBJ2-3, with 8 bases that match TRBD2. V dropped 4 bases and J dropped 4; count of bases not matched to a gene: 7. The CDR3 is 15 residues long. Germline loops: CDR1 MGHRA, CDR2 YSYEKL.

V and J are TRBV5-6 and TRBJ1-3, with unresolved D. Trimming cost V 4 bases and J 4 bases, with 9 bases left between them. Germline CDR1 reads SGHDT; CDR2 reads YYEEEE. The CDR3 length is 13 residues. The CDR3: CASSPIVGNTIYF. DNA of the CDR3: TGTGCCAGCAGCCCAATTGTCGGAAACACCATATATTTT.

The gene calls are TRBV2 and TRBJ1-3; D not certain. The CDR3 loop spans 12 amino acids. Trimming cost V 4 bases and J 1 base, with 2 bases left between them. Germline CDR1 SNHLY, CDR2 FYNNEI. CDR3 nucleotide sequence: TGTGCCAGCAGTGCGTCTGGAAACACCATATATTTT. Translated: CASSASGNTIYF.

This clone was counted ten times or more. The rearrangement uses TRBV11-2 and TRBJ1-2, with TRBD1 as a possible D gene (5 bases). Germline lookup yields CDR1 SGHAT and CDR2 FQNNGV. V lost 0 bases to trimming and J lost 0 bases, with 8 bases between them. The CDR3 runs to 15 residues. CDR3: CASSLEPGPNYGYTF. The DNA for the CDR3 is TGTGCCAGCAGCTTAGAACCAGGGCCTAACTATGGCTACACCTTC.